The 29 T cell receptor beta chains reported below all come from one sample, sequenced in a study of blood T cell repertoires in COVID-19. Generated by immunoSEQ multiplex PCR, the TCRdb table keeps only in-frame clones and is missing some. The table records 150,000 to 200,000 clones, 70% to 90% of them present only once. Sequenced input: peripheral blood. The receptors were gathered from a man in his forties or fifties with active or convalescent COVID-19.

The chain is built from TRBV7-9 and TRBJ2-2; D possibly corresponds to TRBD1 (5 bases). Germline loops: CDR1 SEHNR, CDR2 FQNEAQ (reference sequence). V was cut by 3 bases and J by 5 bases, with 16 bases left in between. The CDR3 loop spans 16 amino acids. The CDR3 nucleotides are TGTGCCAGCAGCTTGCAGACAGCCTCGAGGACCGGGGAGCTGTTTTTT. Translating it yields CASSLQTASRTGELFF.

This clone has a handful of counts. V usage is TRBV11-2 and J usage is TRBJ2-5, with 11 positions matching TRBD2. The germline V gene encodes CDR1 SGHAT and CDR2 FQNNGV. The trim removed 4 bases at V and 1 base at J, leaving 8 bases unmatched. The CDR3 is 17 residues long. The CDR3 protein is CASSSTATSGGQETQYF. CDR3 DNA: TGTGCCAGCAGCTCGACCGCAACTAGCGGGGGCCAAGAGACCCAGTACTTC.

The chain uses TRBV30 and TRBJ1-1; no definite D call. This CDR3 is 12 amino acids long. Germline V gene data show CDR1 as GTSNPN and CDR2 as SVGIG (reference sequence). V lost 4 bases, J lost 7 bases, and 13 bases lay in between. CDR3 DNA sequence: TGTGCCTGGAATTGGCGGATGGGTGAAGCTTTCTTT. Protein product: CAWNWRMGEAFF.

CDR3 nucleotide sequence: TGTGCCAGCAGGGGGCGACAGGGGACTGAAGCTTTCTTT. As protein: CASRGRQGTEAFF. J is TRBJ1-1 and V is TRBV27; 8 nucleotides agree with TRBD1. The germline V gene has CDR1 MNHEY and CDR2 SMNVEV (reference sequence). CDR3 length equals 13 residues. V trimming: 6 bases; J trimming: 5 bases; junction bases outside the gene matches: 5.

The V call is TRBV6-1, the J call TRBJ1-2, with D possibly TRBD1 on 6 matching bases. The germline V gene encodes CDR1 MNHNS and CDR2 SASEGT. The ends were cut back, 1 base at V and 4 bases at J, with 13 bases in the middle. The CDR3 loop spans 15 amino acids. CDR3 region: CASSEGTGGVYGYTF. Written as DNA, the CDR3 is TGTGCCAGCAGTGAAGGAACGGGGGGCGTCTATGGCTACACCTTC.

V gene TRBV28 combines with J gene TRBJ2-3; D might be TRBD2 (5 bases). The CDR3 contains 15 residues. Per germline, CDR1 MDHEN and CDR2 SYDVKM. Trimming removed 5 bases from V and 0 bases from J, with 12 bases in between. CDR3 in amino acids: CASSPPGSSTDTQYF. CDR3 nucleotide sequence: TGTGCCAGCAGTCCCCCGGGGTCTAGCACAGATACGCAGTATTTT.

The chain is built from TRBV6-2 or TRBV6-3 and TRBJ2-6; the D gene is possibly TRBD1 (6 bases). V gave up 4 bases and J gave up 4 bases, with 11 bases separating them. The CDR3 has 15 amino acids. Germline CDR1 is MNHEY and CDR2 is SVGEGT. In nucleotides, the CDR3 is TGTGCCAGCAGTTTGACAGGATCCGGGGCCAACGTCCTGACTTTC. This codes for CASSLTGSGANVLTF.

V gene TRBV4-1 combines with J gene TRBJ2-1; a weak D match, TRBD2 (6 bases). Germline V gene sequence: CDR1 MGHRA, CDR2 YSYEKL. The V end lost 0 bases, the J end lost 0 bases, and 9 bases lay between the germline ends. CDR3 length: 16 amino acids. The CDR3 sequence: CASSQDSGGSYNEQFF. The CDR3 bases are TGCGCCAGCAGCCAAGACTCCGGGGGCTCCTACAATGAGCAGTTCTTC.

The chain is built from TRBV6-6 and TRBJ2-4; TRBD1 matches 7 bases. With V trimmed by 2 bases and J by 2 bases, 6 bases remained unmatched. This CDR3 is 16 amino acids long. Germline-derived CDR1 and CDR2 are MNHNY and SVGAGI (reference sequence). The CDR3 coding sequence is TGTGCCAGCAGTTACCGCGGACAGGATTCCAAAAACATTCAGTACTTC. It is translated as CASSYRGQDSKNIQYF.

This chain connects TRBV30 to TRBJ2-3; a possible D gene is TRBD1 (6 bases). The CDR3 has 17 residues. V lost 4 bases and J lost 3, with 23 bases in between. In germline, CDR1 is GTSNPN, CDR2 SVGIG (reference sequence). The CDR3 loop reads CAWTIPGIQRGTDTQYF. CDR3 DNA: TGTGCCTGGACCATACCGGGAATCCAAAGGGGGACAGATACGCAGTATTTT.

This chain uses TRBV27 with TRBJ1-1, with no clear D. Trimming left V 2 bases short and J 8 bases short, with 9 bases between. The germline CDR1 and CDR2 sequences are MNHEY and SMNVEV (reference sequence). The CDR3 covers 12 residues. CDR3 sequence reads: CASSLGVGEAFF. The CDR3 DNA is TGTGCCAGCAGTTTAGGAGTCGGGGAAGCTTTCTTT.

The V gene is TRBV24-1, the J gene TRBJ2-5; 9 nucleotides agree with TRBD1. CDR3 length: 15 residues. V was clipped by 3 bases and J by 5 bases; unmatched bases: 6. Per germline, CDR1 KGHDR and CDR2 SFDVKD. The CDR3 DNA sequence: TGTGCCACCAGTGATATCCTGACAGGGGGGGAGACCCAGTACTTC. This translates into CATSDILTGGETQYF.

The CDR3 coding sequence is TGTGGATACAGGGACAGGAACACCGGGGAGCTGTTTTTT. Protein sequence: CGYRDRNTGELFF. The chain couples TRBV19 to TRBJ2-2, with 7 bases fitting TRBD1. This CDR3 has 13 amino acids. The germline V gene has CDR1 LNHDA and CDR2 SQIVND (reference sequence).

The chain combines TRBV2 with TRBJ1-1; 10 nucleotides line up with TRBD1. Germline CDR1 reads SNHLY; CDR2 reads FYNNEI. V lost 6 bases and J lost 11; bases outside the gene matches: 6. This CDR3 spans 12 amino acids. The CDR3 bases are TGTGCCAGCAGCCAGGGACAGGGGCGGGCTTTCTTT. Its translation is CASSQGQGRAFF. Combining the CDR3 with reference TRBV2 and TRBJ1-1 gives the whole variable domain EPEVTQTPSHQVTQMGQEVILRCVPISNHLYFYWYRQILGQKVEFLVSFYNNEISEKSEIFDDQFSVERPDGSNFTLKIRSTKLEDSAMYFCASSQGQGRAFFGQGTRLTVV.

The count of this clone is one. This sequence joins TRBV12-3 or TRBV12-4 and TRBJ2-3; TRBD2 is a possible D gene (5 bases). The CDR3 has 11 residues. The V end lost 10 bases, the J end lost 9 bases, and 14 bases lay between the germline ends. CDR3 bases: TGTGCCACTTGGAGCGGCCGAACGCAGTATTTT. It encodes CATWSGRTQYF.

The chain uses TRBV12-3 or TRBV12-4 and TRBJ2-3, with 7 bases lining up with TRBD1. V was pared by 5 bases and J by 9 bases, with 5 bases of the junction left unmatched. There are 12 residues in the CDR3. The CDR3 coding sequence is TGTGCCAGCAGTAGACAGGGCTGGACGCAGTATTTT. The encoded protein is CASSRQGWTQYF.

V is TRBV5-1 and J is TRBJ2-5; 7 positions match TRBD1. Unmatched junction bases numbered 7, after V lost 4 bases and J lost 1 base. Per the germline V gene, CDR1 is SGHRS and CDR2 is YFSETQ. The CDR3 is 15 residues long. Written as DNA, the CDR3 is TGCGCCAGCAGCCAGGGCGGACAGGCCCAAGAGACCCAGTACTTC. This codes for CASSQGGQAQETQYF. Full variable domain (outside the CDR3, taken from reference TRBV5-1 and TRBJ2-5): KAGVTQTPRYLIKTRGQQVTLSCSPISGHRSVSWYQQTPGQGLQFLFEYFSETQRNKGNFPGRFSGRQFSNSRSEMNVSTLELGDSALYLCASSQGGQAQETQYFGPGTRLLVL.

The chain combines TRBV27 with TRBJ1-6; D not certain. The V and J ends lost 3 bases and 10 bases respectively, with 7 bases between them. The CDR3 runs to 12 residues. Germline V gene data show CDR1 as MNHEY and CDR2 as SMNVEV (reference sequence). CDR3 residues: CASSFLRSPLHF. DNA for the CDR3: TGTGCCAGCAGTTTTCTGAGGTCACCCCTCCACTTT.

J is TRBJ1-2 and V is TRBV5-6, with 8 bases aligning to TRBD1. This CDR3 has 12 amino acids. Germline loops: CDR1 SGHDT, CDR2 YYEEEE. Trimming cost V 5 bases and J 8 bases; bases outside gene matches: 5. The CDR3 sequence is CASRIQGDGYTF. CDR3 DNA sequence: TGTGCCAGCAGAATACAGGGGGACGGCTACACCTTC.

The CDR3 DNA sequence: TGTGCCAGCAGCGTAGTAGGGGTTGGGGAGCTGTTTTTT. Protein product: CASSVVGVGELFF. This sequence joins TRBV9 and TRBJ2-2; D perhaps matches TRBD1 (5 bases). The CDR3 is 13 amino acids. V lost 0 bases, J lost 8 bases, and 8 bases lay in between. The germline CDR1 and CDR2 sequences are SGDLS and YYNGEE. The full variable domain, with the rest looked up from reference TRBV9 and TRBJ2-2, is DSGVTQTPKHLITATGQRVTLRCSPRSGDLSVYWYQQSLDQGLQFLIQYYNGEERAKGNILERFSAQQFPDLHSELNLSSLELGDSALYFCASSVVGVGELFFGEGSRLTVL.

In this sample, this clone turned up once. The chain has TRBV5-1 and TRBJ2-5, with 7 bases lining up with TRBD2. Losses at the gene ends were 4 bases for V and 3 bases for J; bases not matched to a gene: 9. Germline V gene lookup returns CDR1 SGHRS and CDR2 YFSETQ. The CDR3 runs 15 residues. The CDR3 region is CASSPAVAGEETQYF. CDR3 DNA sequence: TGCGCCAGCAGCCCAGCAGTAGCGGGCGAAGAGACCCAGTACTTC.

In its sample, this clone was seen once. The chain is built from TRBV15 and TRBJ2-3; possible D gene TRBD2, 7 bases. The CDR3 length is 16 residues. With 1 base removed from V and 4 bases from J, the gap between germline ends came to 15 bases. Germline lookup yields CDR1 LNHNV and CDR2 YYDKDF (reference sequence). The chain's CDR3 is CATSRGVGGGADTQYF. The CDR3 DNA reads TGTGCCACCAGCAGAGGGGTAGGGGGGGGAGCAGATACGCAGTATTTT.

Details on this clone: Other DNA sequences in the same sample also yield this CDR3. The genes are TRBV19 and TRBJ1-5; 8 nucleotides agree with TRBD1. The germline V gene encodes CDR1 LNHDA and CDR2 SQIVND (reference sequence). The CDR3 length is 15 residues. The ends lost 3 bases at V and 2 bases at J; junction bases unmatched: 3. For the CDR3, the DNA is TGTGCCAGTAGTATCCAGGGGGCTGGCAATCAGCCCCAGCATTTT. Its protein is CASSIQGAGNQPQHF. Together with reference TRBV19 and TRBJ1-5, the CDR3 gives the full variable domain: DGGITQSPKYLFRKEGQNVTLSCEQNLNHDAMYWYRQDPGQGLRLIYYSQIVNDFQKGDIAEGYSVSREKKESFPLTVTSAQKNPTAFYLCASSIQGAGNQPQHFGDGTRLSIL.

The chain has TRBV19 and TRBJ1-1; the match to TRBD1 covers 7 bases. The CDR3 totals 16 residues. V lost 4 bases to trimming and J lost 7 bases; unmatched junction nucleotides: 15. Germline CDR1 LNHDA, CDR2 SQIVND (reference sequence). The CDR3 loop is CASSNREDRAFHEAFF. The DNA of the CDR3 is TGTGCCAGTAGTAATCGGGAAGACAGGGCCTTTCATGAAGCTTTCTTT.

This rearrangement joins TRBV3-1 (or the pseudogene TRBV3-2) to TRBJ2-2; D may be TRBD1 (6 bases). The CDR3 loop spans 15 amino acids. Germline-derived CDR1 and CDR2 are LGHDT and YNNKEL (reference sequence). The V end was cut by 2 bases, the J end by 4 bases, with 11 bases between. The CDR3 protein is CASSQTTGATGELFF. Here the CDR3 DNA reads TGTGCCAGCAGCCAAACGACAGGAGCCACCGGGGAGCTGTTTTTT.

This chain connects TRBV5-1 to TRBJ1-1, with a tentative D call TRBD1 (6 bases). From germline, CDR1 is SGHRS and CDR2 YFSETQ. The ends were cut back, 2 bases at V and 1 base at J, with 12 bases in the middle. The CDR3 covers 15 residues. The CDR3 DNA sequence: TGCGCCAGCAGCTTCGTGGGGGCTACGAACACTGAAGCTTTCTTT. The encoded protein is CASSFVGATNTEAFF.

The chain links TRBV12-5 to TRBJ2-7, with a possible D match to TRBD1 (5 bases). Trimming took 6 bases from V and 5 from J, leaving 20 bases between them. Per germline, CDR1 LGHNT and CDR2 FRNRAP. The CDR3 runs 15 residues. Here the CDR3 DNA reads TGTGCTAGTGGCGGAAAACAGGCGAACCTAGACGAGCAGTACTTC. Translation gives CASGGKQANLDEQYF.

This clone was seen many times. The chain employs TRBV7-6 and TRBJ2-1; 11 bases map to TRBD2. Germline CDR1 is SGHVS and CDR2 is FNYEAQ. The ends lost 5 bases at V and 9 bases at J; junction bases unmatched: 3. This CDR3 has 13 residues. CDR3 protein: CASSPGTSGEQFF. As DNA, the CDR3 is TGTGCCAGCAGCCCTGGGACTAGCGGTGAGCAGTTCTTC.

This chain joins TRBV7-3 and TRBJ1-1, with TRBD1 identical over 8 bases. The CDR3 is 15 amino acids. In germline, CDR1 is SGHTA, CDR2 FQGTGA. The ends lost 2 bases at V and 4 bases at J; junction bases unmatched: 6. The CDR3 reads CASSLGDTGGTEAFF. CDR3 coding DNA: TGTGCCAGCAGCTTAGGGGACACAGGGGGCACTGAAGCTTTCTTT. Filled out from reference TRBV7-3 and TRBJ1-1, the complete variable domain reads GAGVSQTPSNKVTEKGKYVELRCDPISGHTALYWYRQSLGQGPEFLIYFQGTGAADDSGLPNDRFFAVRPEGSVSTLKIQRTERGDSAVYLCASSLGDTGGTEAFFGQGTRLTVV.